This TCR beta chain was profiled in a study of post-analysis software for immune sequencing data. Overall study findings and caveats: About five TRBV segments (TRBV5-6, TRBV5-1 and TRBV20-1 among them) occurred more frequently in patients than in controls. Co-batched samples clustered tightly together by F measure.

On this clonotype itself: What it binds is unknown.

Unique molecular identifiers featured in each of the TCR beta cDNA libraries. The authors obtained approximately 540,000 cDNA molecules from approximately 1 to 10 million T cells. One entry per CDR3 protein, called by TCRdb with MiXCR from the PCR reads. The sample carries more than 500,000 distinct CDR3 sequences, approximately 31% recorded once. The CDR3 covers 14 residues. Trimming at V came to 8 bases and at J to 4 bases, leaving 7 bases not matched to a gene. Germline V gives CDR1 MNHEY, CDR2 SVGAGI. Material for sequencing was blood. The chain couples TRBV6-5 to TRBJ2-3; 9 nucleotides match TRBD2. This receptor was obtained from a girl aged 2-17 years with multiple sclerosis. CDR3 DNA sequence: TGTGCCAGCGCCCCGGGACTAGCTGCAGATACGCAGTATTTT. It encodes CASAPGLAADTQYF.